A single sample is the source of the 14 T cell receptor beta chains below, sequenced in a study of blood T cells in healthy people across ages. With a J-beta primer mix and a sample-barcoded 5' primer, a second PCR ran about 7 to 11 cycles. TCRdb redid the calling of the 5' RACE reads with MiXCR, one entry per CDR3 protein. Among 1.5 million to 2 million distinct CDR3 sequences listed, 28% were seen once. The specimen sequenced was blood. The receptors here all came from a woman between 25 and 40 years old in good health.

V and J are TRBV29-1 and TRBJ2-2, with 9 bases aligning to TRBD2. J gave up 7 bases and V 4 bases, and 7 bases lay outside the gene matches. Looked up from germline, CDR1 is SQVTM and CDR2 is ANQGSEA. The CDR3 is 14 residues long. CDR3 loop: CSVGAGGHIGELFF. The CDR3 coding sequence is TGCAGCGTTGGAGCGGGAGGTCACATCGGGGAGCTGTTTTTT.

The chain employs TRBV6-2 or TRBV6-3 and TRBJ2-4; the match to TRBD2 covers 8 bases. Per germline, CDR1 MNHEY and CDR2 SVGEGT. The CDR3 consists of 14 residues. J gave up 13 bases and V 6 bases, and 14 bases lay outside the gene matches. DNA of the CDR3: TGTGCCAGCAGAAGCGGGGGATCCAATAATGAGCAGTACTTC. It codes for CASRSGGSNNEQYF.

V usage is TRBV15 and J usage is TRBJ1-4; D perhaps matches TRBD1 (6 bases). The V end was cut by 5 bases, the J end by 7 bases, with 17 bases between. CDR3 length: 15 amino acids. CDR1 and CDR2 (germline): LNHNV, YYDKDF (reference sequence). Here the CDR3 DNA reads TGTGCCACCAGCTCCTGGACAGTTCAAGCTGAAAAACTGTTTTTT. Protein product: CATSSWTVQAEKLFF.

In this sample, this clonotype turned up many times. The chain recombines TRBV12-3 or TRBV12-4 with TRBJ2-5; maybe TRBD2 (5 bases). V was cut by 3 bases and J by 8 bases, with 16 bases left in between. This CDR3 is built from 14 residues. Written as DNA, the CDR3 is TGTGCCAGCAGTTTGACGACGGCCGGAGGTACCCAGTACTTC. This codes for CASSLTTAGGTQYF.

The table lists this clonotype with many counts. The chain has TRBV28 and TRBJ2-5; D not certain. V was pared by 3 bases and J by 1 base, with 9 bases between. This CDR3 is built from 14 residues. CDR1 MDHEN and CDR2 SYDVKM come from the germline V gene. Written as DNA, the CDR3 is TGTGCCAGCAGTTTGGGTACGCTCCAAGAGACCCAGTACTTC. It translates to CASSLGTLQETQYF. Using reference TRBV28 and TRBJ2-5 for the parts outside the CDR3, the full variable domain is DVKVTQSSRYLVKRTGEKVFLECVQDMDHENMFWYRQDPGLGLRLIYFSYDVKMKEKGDIPEGYSVSREKKERFSLILESASTNQTSMYLCASSLGTLQETQYFGPGTRLLVL.

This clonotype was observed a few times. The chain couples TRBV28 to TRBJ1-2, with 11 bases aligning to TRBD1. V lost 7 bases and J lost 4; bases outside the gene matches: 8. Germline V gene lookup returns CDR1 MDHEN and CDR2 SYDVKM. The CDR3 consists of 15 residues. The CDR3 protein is CASTPGDRGTYGYTF. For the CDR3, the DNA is TGTGCCAGCACCCCCGGGGACAGGGGGACCTATGGCTACACCTTC.

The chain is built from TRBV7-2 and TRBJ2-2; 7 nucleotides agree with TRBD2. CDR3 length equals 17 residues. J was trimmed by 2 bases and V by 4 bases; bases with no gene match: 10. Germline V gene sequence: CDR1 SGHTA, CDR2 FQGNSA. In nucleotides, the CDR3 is TGTGCCAGCAGCTGGGGCAGGCTAGCGGATAACACCGGGGAGCTGTTTTTT. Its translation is CASSWGRLADNTGELFF.

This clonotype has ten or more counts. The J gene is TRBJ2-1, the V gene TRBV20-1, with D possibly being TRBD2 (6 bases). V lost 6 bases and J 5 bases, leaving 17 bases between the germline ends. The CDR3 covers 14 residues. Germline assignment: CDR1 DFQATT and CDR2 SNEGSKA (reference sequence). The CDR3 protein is CSAVRTRGNNEQFF. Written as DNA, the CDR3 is TGCAGTGCAGTAAGGACCCGCGGGAACAATGAGCAGTTCTTC.

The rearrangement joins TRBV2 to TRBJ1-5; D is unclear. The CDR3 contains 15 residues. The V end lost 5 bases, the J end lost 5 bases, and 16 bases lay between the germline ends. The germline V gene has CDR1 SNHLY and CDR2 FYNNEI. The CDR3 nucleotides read TGTGCCAGCAGTAAATACGGCAGAACTGATCAGCCCCAGCATTTT. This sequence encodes CASSKYGRTDQPQHF.

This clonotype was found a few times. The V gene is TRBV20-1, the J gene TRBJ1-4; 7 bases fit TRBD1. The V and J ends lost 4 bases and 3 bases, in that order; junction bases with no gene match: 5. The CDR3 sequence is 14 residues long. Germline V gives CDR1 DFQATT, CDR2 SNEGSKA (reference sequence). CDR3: CSAITGAPNEKLFF. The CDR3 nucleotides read TGCAGTGCTATCACAGGGGCGCCTAATGAAAAACTGTTTTTT.

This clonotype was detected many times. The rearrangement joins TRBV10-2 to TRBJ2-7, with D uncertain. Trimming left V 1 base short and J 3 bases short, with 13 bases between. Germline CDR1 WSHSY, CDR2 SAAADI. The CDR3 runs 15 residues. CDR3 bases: TGCGCCAGCAGTGAGTTTCGTGGGGAAAACTACGAGCAGTACTTC. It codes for CASSEFRGENYEQYF.

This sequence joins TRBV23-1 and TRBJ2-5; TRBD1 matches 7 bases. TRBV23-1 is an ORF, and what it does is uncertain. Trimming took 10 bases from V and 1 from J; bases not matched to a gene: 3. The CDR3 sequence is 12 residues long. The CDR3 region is CAKGTAQETQYF. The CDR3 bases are TGCGCCAAGGGGACAGCCCAAGAGACCCAGTACTTC.

CDR3 nucleotides: TGCAGTGCTAGAGATGTAGGGCAGCTACTCCGCGAGACCCAGTACTTC. This translates into CSARDVGQLLRETQYF. The chain couples TRBV20-1 to TRBJ2-5; D gene uncertain. The CDR3 contains 16 residues. The germline CDR1 and CDR2 sequences are DFQATT and SNEGSKA (reference sequence). V was cut by 0 bases and J by 5 bases, with 19 bases left in between.

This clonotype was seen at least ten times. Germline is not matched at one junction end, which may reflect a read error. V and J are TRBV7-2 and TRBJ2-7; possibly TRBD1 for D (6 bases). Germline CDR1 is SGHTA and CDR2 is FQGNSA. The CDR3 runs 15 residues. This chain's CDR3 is CASSSRTQGLYEQYF. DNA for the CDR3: TGCGCCAGCAGCTCGCGGACTCAGGGGCTCTACGAGCAGTACTTC.